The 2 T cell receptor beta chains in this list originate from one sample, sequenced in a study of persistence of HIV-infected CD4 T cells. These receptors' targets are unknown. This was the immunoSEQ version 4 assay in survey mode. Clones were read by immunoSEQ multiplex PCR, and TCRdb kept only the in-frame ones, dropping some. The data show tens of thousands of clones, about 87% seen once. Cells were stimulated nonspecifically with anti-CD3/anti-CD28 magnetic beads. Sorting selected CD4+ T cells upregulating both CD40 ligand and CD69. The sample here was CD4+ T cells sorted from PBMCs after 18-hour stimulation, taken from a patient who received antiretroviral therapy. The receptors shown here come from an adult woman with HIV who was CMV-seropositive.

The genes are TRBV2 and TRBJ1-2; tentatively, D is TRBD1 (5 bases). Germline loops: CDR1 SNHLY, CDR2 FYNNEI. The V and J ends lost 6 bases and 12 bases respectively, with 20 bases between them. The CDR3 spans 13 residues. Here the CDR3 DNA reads TGTGCCAGCAGACCAGAGTTAGTAGGGGATAACACCTTC. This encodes CASRPELVGDNTF.

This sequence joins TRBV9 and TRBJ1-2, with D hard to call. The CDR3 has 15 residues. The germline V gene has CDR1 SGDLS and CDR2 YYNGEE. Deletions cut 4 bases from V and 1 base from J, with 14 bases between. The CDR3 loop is CASSPQVDLNYGYTF. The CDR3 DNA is TGTGCCAGCAGCCCCCAGGTAGACCTTAACTATGGCTACACCTTC.